Reported below is one TCR beta chain. This clone's antigen is unknown. No quality values exist for individual bases; no much larger clone is one base distant. The immunoSEQ Assay, a bias-controlled multiplex PCR, was used to amplify TCRbeta CDR3 regions from genomic DNA. On the study's bioinformatics: Within the assay, amplification of reference gene primers was used to estimate how many nucleated cells each sample contained. To quantify the absolute abundance of each unique TCRbeta CDR3 rearrangement, sequence reads were collapsed and filtered. For each sample, productive Simpson clonality was calculated by taking the square root of Simpson's diversity index across productive rearrangements. The table was pulled from immuneACCESS by TCRdb, which kept in-frame rearrangements only. Such tables lose some clones; where checked, under half of the loss comes from unresolved V genes, and the rest has no known cause. That table supplies the V and J calls and clone size; D and trimming were determined from the DNA. The sample profile shows over 100,000 clones; roughly 80% of them were found once. The top ten hold about 18% of the sample.

This sample is drawn from a study of blood T cell repertoires in COVID-19 (TCRdb year 2020). General notes on the study: Samples from collaborators originated in the United States, Italy and Spain and spanned both the acute and convalescent phases of COVID-19. The prospective study material was composed of cDNA or gDNA derived from T cells, B-cell-depleted T cells, or PBMCs. Subjects who had been exposed to COVID-19, were actively infected with it, or had recovered from it provided the deeply sampled blood TCRbeta repertoires that made up the dataset. A freely available public database, intended as a resource for researchers studying the immune response to SARS-CoV-2, is where the repertoires were released. The samples were drawn from two sources: the first 160 participants of the ongoing ImmuneRACE study, and 950 to 1,500 subjects contributed by 6 global collaborators. Nearly every sample came with metadata listing a de-identified subject ID, COVID-19 status, age in years and sex. Where HLA class I and class II types were available, the types were taken from metadata supplied by the sample provider, not from assay-based typing.

The paper's findings and limits, for the study overall: The quantity of clinical and demographic metadata differed by source and by participant and was supplied without curation.

Each collaborating institution followed its own protocols to collect whole blood in K2EDTA tubes. For TCRbeta analysis, collaborator samples were shipped as frozen whole blood, as isolated PBMCs, or as DNA extracted from either sample type. Cut back by 5 bases and 5 bases, the V and J ends lie 16 bases apart. The germline V gene encodes CDR1 SGHVS and CDR2 FQNEAQ. The CDR3 has 14 amino acids, counting the end cysteine and phenylalanine. The retained sequence is limited to the CDR3, 42 bases, with the frame set at the first base. The chain is made from TRBV7-8 and TRBJ2-7, with no reliable assignment of the D segment. This TCR was recovered from a woman aged 55 to 70 with acute or convalescent COVID-19. Sequencing used peripheral blood. The CDR3 sequence is CASSPSPENHEQYF. The nucleotides are TGTGCCAGCAGCCCGTCACCGGAGAATCACGAGCAGTACTTC.